One sample yielded the 29 T cell receptor beta chains listed below, sequenced in a study of blood T cell repertoires in COVID-19. The repertoire was sequenced with immunoSEQ multiplex PCR; TCRdb's copy has only in-frame clones and lacks some. The data contain fewer than 350,000 clones, 65% to 90% of them singletons. Sequenced input: peripheral blood. The receptor source for this set is a human donor in a cohort sampled during active COVID-19.

J is TRBJ1-2 and V is TRBV10-3, with D possibly matching TRBD1 (6 bases). The CDR3 runs 16 residues. CDR1 is ENHRY, CDR2 SYGVKD, per germline. Deletions cut 0 bases from V and 4 bases from J, with 15 bases between. The CDR3 nucleotides are TGTGCCATCAGTGAGTCAGTCGGGACACTCTTCTATGGCTACACCTTC. Its protein product is CAISESVGTLFYGYTF.

V gene TRBV18 combines with J gene TRBJ2-1; D is possibly TRBD1 (5 bases). The germline V gene encodes CDR1 KGHSH and CDR2 LQKENI. The V and J ends lost 3 bases and 7 bases respectively, with 16 bases between them. CDR3 size: 15 residues. CDR3: CASSPVQGIGNEQFF. In DNA, the CDR3 is TGTGCCAGCTCACCTGTTCAGGGAATAGGGAATGAGCAGTTCTTC.

The J gene is TRBJ2-7, the V gene TRBV7-9, with TRBD2 as a possible D gene (5 bases). The ends were cut back, 1 base at V and 4 bases at J, with 14 bases in the middle. This CDR3 region has 15 residues. The germline gives CDR1 SEHNR, CDR2 FQNEAQ (reference sequence). Written as DNA, the CDR3 is TGTGCCAGCAGCTTAGTTGGAGCGGCTAAGTACGAGCAGTACTTC. This gives the protein CASSLVGAAKYEQYF.

In its sample, this clone was seen once. This sequence joins TRBV5-1 and TRBJ1-2; perhaps TRBD1 as D (5 bases). Germline V gives CDR1 SGHRS, CDR2 YFSETQ. The ends were cut back, 1 base at V and 5 bases at J, with 15 bases in the middle. The CDR3 contains 15 residues. The CDR3 nucleotides are TGCGCCAGCAGCTTGTTCTTTGGGGCTGGGTATGGCTACACCTTC. Its protein product is CASSLFFGAGYGYTF.

Regarding this clone: This sample includes further DNA sequences coding for the same CDR3. The chain carries TRBV3-1 (or the pseudogene TRBV3-2) and TRBJ2-1; possibly TRBD1 for D (5 bases). This CDR3 comprises 12 residues. The V end was cut by 0 bases, the J end by 9 bases, with 6 bases between. Germline CDR1 reads LGHDT; CDR2 reads YNNKEL (reference sequence). The CDR3 loop is CASSQDRGEQFF. In nucleotides, the CDR3 is TGTGCCAGCAGCCAAGATAGGGGTGAGCAGTTCTTC.

V usage is TRBV19 and J usage is TRBJ1-6, with TRBD1 matching 7 bases. The germline CDR1 and CDR2 sequences are LNHDA and SQIVND (reference sequence). The CDR3 has 15 amino acids. J was trimmed by 7 bases and V by 5 bases; bases with no gene match: 8. CDR3 nucleotide sequence: TGTGCCAGTAGTCCTCGGACAGGTGAGAATTCACCCCTCCACTTT. It translates to CASSPRTGENSPLHF.

The rearrangement links TRBV12-3 or TRBV12-4 to TRBJ1-1; D gene unclear. CDR3 length: 13 residues. V lost 2 bases, J lost 2 bases, and 6 bases lay in between. CDR3 loop: CASSLTDNTEAFF. The DNA for the CDR3 is TGTGCCAGCAGTTTAACAGATAACACTGAAGCTTTCTTT.

This clone was observed a handful of times. V usage is TRBV7-8 and J usage is TRBJ2-1; 7 positions agree with TRBD2. The CDR3 runs 16 residues. Germline V gives CDR1 SGHVS, CDR2 FQNEAQ. Trimming removed 0 bases from V and 5 bases from J; junction bases left unmatched: 7. CDR3: CASSLAPGLADNEQFF. The CDR3 coding sequence is TGTGCCAGCAGCTTAGCGCCGGGCCTAGCGGACAATGAGCAGTTCTTC.

The chain carries TRBV11-2 and TRBJ2-2, with 7 bases that match TRBD1. There are 17 residues in the CDR3. V gave up 1 base and J gave up 6 bases; unmatched junction bases: 11. The germline gives CDR1 SGHAT, CDR2 FQNNGV. The CDR3 region is CASSLVTGVLGAGELFF. The DNA of the CDR3 is TGTGCCAGCAGCTTAGTTACAGGGGTCTTGGGCGCCGGGGAGCTGTTTTTT.

The J gene is TRBJ2-1, the V gene TRBV18, with TRBD2 identical over 8 bases. CDR3 length: 15 amino acids. Germline V gene sequence: CDR1 KGHSH, CDR2 LQKENI. Trimming took 2 bases from V and 3 from J; bases not matched to a gene: 3. CDR3 in DNA: TGTGCCAGCTCACCAAGAGGGACTAGCTACAATGAGCAGTTCTTC. It codes for CASSPRGTSYNEQFF.

The chain employs TRBV6-1 and TRBJ1-1; the match to TRBD1 covers 7 bases. V lost 3 bases to trimming and J lost 10 bases; unmatched junction nucleotides: 2. CDR1 and CDR2 (germline): MNHNS, SASEGT. This CDR3 is built from 11 residues. The CDR3 protein is CASSEDRTAFF. The CDR3 coding sequence is TGTGCCAGCAGTGAGGACAGGACAGCTTTCTTT.

In this sample, this clone turned up a few times. The CDR3 loop is CASSQDGPGTESSSTLKETQYF. The CDR3 bases are TGCGCCAGCAGCCAAGATGGTCCTGGCACGGAGTCGTCGAGTACCTTGAAAGAGACCCAGTACTTC. V and J are TRBV4-1 and TRBJ2-5; no clear D gene. Germline V gene sequence: CDR1 MGHRA, CDR2 YSYEKL. This CDR3 comprises 22 residues. The V end lost 0 bases, the J end lost 3 bases, and 32 bases lay between the germline ends.

The sample holds one count of this clone. V gene TRBV5-1 combines with J gene TRBJ1-1; D is undetermined. V lost 4 bases and J lost 0, with 10 bases in between. This CDR3 region has 14 residues. The V gene's germline CDR1 is SGHRS and CDR2 YFSETQ. DNA for the CDR3: TGCGCCAGCAGCACGGACGGGATGAACACTGAAGCTTTCTTT. Encoded protein: CASSTDGMNTEAFF.

The rearrangement joins TRBV10-3 to TRBJ2-7; TRBD1 aligns across 9 bases. CDR1 and CDR2 (germline): ENHRY, SYGVKD. This CDR3 spans 13 amino acids. V shed 6 bases, J shed 6 bases, and the junction held 6 bases outside the gene matches. CDR3 coding DNA: TGTGCCATCAGACCGGGACAGGGTGCCGAGCAGTACTTC. Residues: CAIRPGQGAEQYF.

The chain joins TRBV7-3 to TRBJ2-1, with 12 positions matching TRBD2. Looked up from germline, CDR1 is SGHTA and CDR2 is FQGTGA. The CDR3 runs 15 residues. The J segment lost 10 bases and the V segment lost 2 bases, leaving 6 bases of the junction unmatched. CDR3 in DNA: TGTGCCAGCAGCTTATTGGCTAGCGGGGGGGCGGAGCAGTTCTTC. Protein: CASSLLASGGAEQFF.

The chain recombines TRBV25-1 with TRBJ2-3; perhaps TRBD1 as D (6 bases). The CDR3 extends over 16 amino acids. The germline V gene has CDR1 MGHDK and CDR2 SYGVNS. V shed 6 bases and J shed 4 bases, with 20 bases lying between them. The CDR3 reads CASSPFKGVGADTQYF. The CDR3, as DNA: TGTGCCAGCAGCCCCTTCAAGGGGGTTGGGGCAGATACGCAGTATTTT.

This clone is a singleton in its sample. This chain's CDR3 is CASSPGVRRGAYEKLFF. Written as DNA, the CDR3 is TGTGCCAGCAGCCCCGGAGTCCGTCGCGGGGCCTATGAAAAACTGTTTTTT. This chain links TRBV5-4 with TRBJ1-4; D perhaps matches TRBD1 (5 bases). Germline CDR1 and CDR2: SGHNT and YYREEE (reference sequence). The CDR3 runs 17 residues. V lost 4 bases and J 6 bases, leaving 22 bases between the germline ends. The entire variable domain, with the rest obtained from reference TRBV5-4 and TRBJ1-4, is as follows: ETGVTQSPTHLIKTRGQQVTLRCSSQSGHNTVSWYQQALGQGPQFIFQYYREEENGRGNFPPRFSGLQFPNYSSELNVNALELDDSALYLCASSPGVRRGAYEKLFFGSGTQLSVL.

The V gene is TRBV24-1, the J gene TRBJ2-5, with D maybe TRBD1 (6 bases). The CDR3 is 15 residues long. Trimming stripped 2 bases from V and 2 bases from J, with 11 bases between. From germline, CDR1 is KGHDR and CDR2 SFDVKD. The CDR3 spells CATSDSGQKQETQYF. The CDR3 region has the DNA TGTGCCACCAGTGATTCGGGACAAAAACAAGAGACCCAGTACTTC.

This sequence joins TRBV5-6 and TRBJ2-7; 9 nucleotides align to TRBD2. The CDR3 is 13 amino acids. V lost 5 bases to trimming and J lost 7 bases; unmatched junction nucleotides: 7. Germline V CDR1 and CDR2: SGHDT, YYEEEE. The CDR3 region is CASRLAGPGEQYF. The CDR3 DNA is TGTGCCAGCAGACTAGCGGGTCCCGGAGAGCAGTACTTC.

V usage is TRBV7-9 and J usage is TRBJ1-2; 8 nucleotides line up with TRBD1. Germline values: CDR1 SEHNR, CDR2 FQNEAQ (reference sequence). This CDR3 spans 14 amino acids. After removal of 4 bases from V and 6 bases from J, the junction contained 7 bases not matched to a gene. In DNA form, the CDR3 reads TGTGCCAGCAGCTCAGGACAGGGAGTCGATGGCTACACCTTC. This encodes CASSSGQGVDGYTF.

The CDR3 coding sequence is TGTGCCAGCAGAGGACAGGCCGGGGAGCTGTTTTTT. It translates to CASRGQAGELFF. The chain combines TRBV2 with TRBJ2-2, with 7 nucleotides matching TRBD1. J lost 6 bases, V lost 6 bases, and 1 base had no gene match. This CDR3 contains 12 residues. Germline V gives CDR1 SNHLY, CDR2 FYNNEI.

The chain combines TRBV3-1 (or the pseudogene TRBV3-2) with TRBJ1-1; the match to TRBD1 covers 8 bases. The CDR3 runs 17 residues. Germline V gene data show CDR1 as LGHDT and CDR2 as YNNKEL (reference sequence). Trimming at V came to 4 bases and at J to 4 bases, leaving 14 bases not matched to a gene. CDR3 in DNA: TGTGCCAGCAGCCCTCTCTTTCCCTACAGGGGGGCCACTGAAGCTTTCTTT. It translates to CASSPLFPYRGATEAFF.

This clone was seen only once. V gene TRBV5-1 combines with J gene TRBJ2-2, with TRBD1 as a possible D gene (5 bases). Trimming took off 1 base at V and 0 bases at J, with 7 bases between the two ends. CDR1 is SGHRS and CDR2 is YFSETQ in the germline V gene. CDR3 length: 15 amino acids. CDR3 in amino acids: CASSLYRPNTGELFF. In DNA, the CDR3 is TGCGCCAGCAGCTTGTACAGGCCGAACACCGGGGAGCTGTTTTTT.

The rearrangement joins TRBV3-1 (or the pseudogene TRBV3-2) to TRBJ1-5; TRBD1 matches at 7 bases. CDR1 and CDR2 from the germline V gene are LGHDT and YNNKEL (reference sequence). The J segment lost 9 bases and the V segment lost 1 base, leaving 15 bases of the junction unmatched. This CDR3 region has 17 residues. Written as DNA, the CDR3 is TGTGCCAGCAGCCAAGGACCTCCCGGGACAGCCATTTCGCCCCAGCATTTT. It yields the protein CASSQGPPGTAISPQHF.

V and J are TRBV12-3 or TRBV12-4 and TRBJ2-7; TRBD1 might be the D (6 bases). This CDR3 is 13 amino acids long. Trimming removed 7 bases at V and 5 bases at J, with 15 bases between. CDR3 region: CASTSPGTNEQYF. The DNA for the CDR3 is TGTGCCAGCACCTCGCCCGGGACAAACGAGCAGTACTTC.

This rearrangement joins TRBV28 to TRBJ1-2; a possible D gene is TRBD1 (6 bases). The germline V gene encodes CDR1 MDHEN and CDR2 SYDVKM. The CDR3 is made up of 15 amino acids. The V and J ends lost 8 bases and 8 bases respectively, with 24 bases between them. The CDR3 nucleotides read TGTGCCAGCGAAAGTACCCTACAGGGAAGGGGCGGCTACACCTTC. It is translated as CASESTLQGRGGYTF.

In this sample, this clone turned up once. V usage is TRBV30 and J usage is TRBJ1-1; D gene ambiguous. V was cut by 4 bases and J by 0 bases, with 9 bases left in between. This CDR3 has 13 residues. Germline loops: CDR1 GTSNPN, CDR2 SVGIG (reference sequence). CDR3 nucleotide sequence: TGTGCCTGGACCGGTGTGGTGAACACTGAAGCTTTCTTT. Translated: CAWTGVVNTEAFF. Full variable domain (remainder filled in from reference TRBV30 and TRBJ1-1): SQTIHQWPATLVQPVGSPLSLECTVEGTSNPNLYWYRQAAGRGLQLLFYSVGIGQISSEVPQNLSASRPQDRQFILSSKKLLLSDSGFYLCAWTGVVNTEAFFGQGTRLTVV.

The chain employs TRBV6-4 and TRBJ2-3; 8 nucleotides line up with TRBD1. The CDR3 runs to 15 residues. Germline V gives CDR1 MRHNA, CDR2 SNTAGT. Losses at the gene ends were 6 bases for V and 1 base for J; bases not matched to a gene: 6. The CDR3 is CASRLKTGGTDTQYF. The CDR3 coding sequence is TGTGCCAGCAGGTTAAAGACAGGGGGCACAGATACGCAGTATTTT.

The chain couples TRBV7-9 to TRBJ1-1; 7 positions agree with TRBD1. Germline V gene sequence: CDR1 SEHNR, CDR2 FQNEAQ (reference sequence). J was trimmed by 3 bases and V by 5 bases; bases with no gene match: 9. The CDR3 length is 15 residues. CDR3 loop: CASSQKRDSHTEAFF. The CDR3 DNA sequence: TGTGCCAGCAGCCAAAAACGGGACAGCCACACTGAAGCTTTCTTT.